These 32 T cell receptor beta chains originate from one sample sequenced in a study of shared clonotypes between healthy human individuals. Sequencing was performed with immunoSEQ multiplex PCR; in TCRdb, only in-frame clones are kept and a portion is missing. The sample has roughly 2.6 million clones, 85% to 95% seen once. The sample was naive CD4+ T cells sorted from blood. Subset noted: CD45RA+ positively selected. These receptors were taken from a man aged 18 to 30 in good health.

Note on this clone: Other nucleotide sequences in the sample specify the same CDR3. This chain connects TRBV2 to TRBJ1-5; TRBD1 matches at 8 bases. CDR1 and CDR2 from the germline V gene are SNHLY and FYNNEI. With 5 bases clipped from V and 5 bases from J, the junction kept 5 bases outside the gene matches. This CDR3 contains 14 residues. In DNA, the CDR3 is TGTGCCAGCAGTAGAGGACAGGGCTATCAGCCCCAGCATTTT. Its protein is CASSRGQGYQPQHF.

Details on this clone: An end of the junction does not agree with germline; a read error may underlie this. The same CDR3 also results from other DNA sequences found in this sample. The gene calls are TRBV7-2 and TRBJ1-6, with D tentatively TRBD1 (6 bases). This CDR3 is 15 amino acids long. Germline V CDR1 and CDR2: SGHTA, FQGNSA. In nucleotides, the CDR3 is TGTGCCAGCAGCCCGCTAGGACAGAATGCCTCACCTCTCCACTTT. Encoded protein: CASSPLGQNASPLHF.

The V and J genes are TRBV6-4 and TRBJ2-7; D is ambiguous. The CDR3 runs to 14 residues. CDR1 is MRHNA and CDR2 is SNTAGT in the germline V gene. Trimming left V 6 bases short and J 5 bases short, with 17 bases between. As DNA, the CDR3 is TGTGCCAGCAGCCTCGGGTCCTCGCGCAACGAGCAGTACTTC. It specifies CASSLGSSRNEQYF.

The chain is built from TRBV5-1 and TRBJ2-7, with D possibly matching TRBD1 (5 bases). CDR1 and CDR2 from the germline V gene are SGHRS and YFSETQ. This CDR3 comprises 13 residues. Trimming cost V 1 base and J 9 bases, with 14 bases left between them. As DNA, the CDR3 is TGCGCCAGCAGCTTGACTTTACAGGACCGGCAGTACTTC. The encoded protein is CASSLTLQDRQYF.

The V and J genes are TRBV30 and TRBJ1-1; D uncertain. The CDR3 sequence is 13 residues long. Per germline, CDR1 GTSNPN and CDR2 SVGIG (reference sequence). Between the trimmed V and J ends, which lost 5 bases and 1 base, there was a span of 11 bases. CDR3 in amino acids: CAWAPLGNTEAFF. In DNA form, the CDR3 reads TGTGCCTGGGCCCCTTTGGGGAACACTGAAGCTTTCTTT.

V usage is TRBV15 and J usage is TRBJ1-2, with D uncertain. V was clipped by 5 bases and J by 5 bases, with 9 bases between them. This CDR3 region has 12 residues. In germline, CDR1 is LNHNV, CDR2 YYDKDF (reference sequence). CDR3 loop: CATSQDDYGYTF. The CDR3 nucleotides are TGTGCCACCAGCCAGGATGATTATGGCTACACCTTC.

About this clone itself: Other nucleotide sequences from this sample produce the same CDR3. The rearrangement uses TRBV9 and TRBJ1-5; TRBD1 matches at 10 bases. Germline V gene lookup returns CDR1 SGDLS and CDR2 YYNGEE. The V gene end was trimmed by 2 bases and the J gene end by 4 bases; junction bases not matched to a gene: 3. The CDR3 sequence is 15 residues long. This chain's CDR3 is CASSVEGQGNQPQHF. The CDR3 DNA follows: TGTGCCAGCAGCGTCGAGGGACAGGGGAATCAGCCCCAGCATTTT.

The CDR3 loop reads CAWSPSGPGELFF. Here the CDR3 DNA reads TGTGCCTGGAGCCCCTCAGGGCCCGGGGAGCTGTTTTTT. The rearrangement links TRBV30 to TRBJ2-2, with D possibly matching TRBD1 (5 bases). Trimming shortened V by 3 bases and J by 6 bases, and 11 bases separated the two germline ends. Germline CDR1 and CDR2: GTSNPN and SVGIG (reference sequence). The CDR3 sequence is 13 residues long.

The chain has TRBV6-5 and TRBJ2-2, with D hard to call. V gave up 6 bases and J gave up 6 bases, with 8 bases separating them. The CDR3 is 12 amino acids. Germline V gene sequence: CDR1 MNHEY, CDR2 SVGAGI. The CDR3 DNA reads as TGTGCCAGCAGCCCTGCGCCCGGGGAGCTGTTTTTT. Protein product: CASSPAPGELFF.

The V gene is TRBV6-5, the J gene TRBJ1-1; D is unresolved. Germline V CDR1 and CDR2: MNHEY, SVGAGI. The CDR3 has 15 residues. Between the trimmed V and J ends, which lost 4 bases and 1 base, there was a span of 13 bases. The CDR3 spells CASSSRTLQNTEAFF. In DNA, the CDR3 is TGTGCCAGCAGTTCGAGGACCCTTCAGAACACTGAAGCTTTCTTT.

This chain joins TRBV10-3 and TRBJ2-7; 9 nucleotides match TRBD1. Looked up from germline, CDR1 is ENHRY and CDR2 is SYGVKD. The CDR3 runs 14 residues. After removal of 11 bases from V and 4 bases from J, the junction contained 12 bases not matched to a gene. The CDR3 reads CASTGTDRGYEQYF. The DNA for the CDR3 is TGTGCCTCTACAGGAACGGACAGGGGATACGAGCAGTACTTC.

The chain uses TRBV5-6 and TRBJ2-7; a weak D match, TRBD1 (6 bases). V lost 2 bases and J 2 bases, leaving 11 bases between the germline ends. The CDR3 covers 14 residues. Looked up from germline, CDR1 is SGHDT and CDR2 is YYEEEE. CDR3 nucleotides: TGTGCCAGCAGCTTCATACAGGGCACCTACGAGCAGTACTTC. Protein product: CASSFIQGTYEQYF.

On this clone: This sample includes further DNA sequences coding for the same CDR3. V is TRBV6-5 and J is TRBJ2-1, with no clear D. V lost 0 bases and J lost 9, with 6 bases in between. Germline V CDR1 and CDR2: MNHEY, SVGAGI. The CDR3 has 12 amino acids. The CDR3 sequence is CASSYSTGEQFF. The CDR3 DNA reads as TGTGCCAGCAGTTACTCAACCGGTGAGCAGTTCTTC.

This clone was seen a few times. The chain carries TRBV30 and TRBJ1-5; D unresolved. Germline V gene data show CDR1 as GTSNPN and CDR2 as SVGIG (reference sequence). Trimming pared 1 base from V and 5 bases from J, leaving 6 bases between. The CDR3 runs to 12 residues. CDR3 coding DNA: TGTGCCTGGAGTGGGCCCGATCAGCCCCAGCATTTT. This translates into CAWSGPDQPQHF.

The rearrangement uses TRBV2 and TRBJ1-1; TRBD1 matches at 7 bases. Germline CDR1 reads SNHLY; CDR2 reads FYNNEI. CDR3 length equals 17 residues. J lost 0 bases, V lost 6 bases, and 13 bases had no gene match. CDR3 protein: CASSLKAGQLLNTEAFF. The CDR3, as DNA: TGTGCCAGCAGCCTAAAAGCGGGACAGCTCTTGAACACTGAAGCTTTCTTT.

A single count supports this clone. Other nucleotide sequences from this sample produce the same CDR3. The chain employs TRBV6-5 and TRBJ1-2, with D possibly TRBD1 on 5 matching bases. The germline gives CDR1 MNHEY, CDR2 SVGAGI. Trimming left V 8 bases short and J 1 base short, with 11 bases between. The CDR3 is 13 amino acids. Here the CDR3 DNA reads TGTGCCAGCCGGGCAGGGCTTAACTATGGCTACACCTTC. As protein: CASRAGLNYGYTF.

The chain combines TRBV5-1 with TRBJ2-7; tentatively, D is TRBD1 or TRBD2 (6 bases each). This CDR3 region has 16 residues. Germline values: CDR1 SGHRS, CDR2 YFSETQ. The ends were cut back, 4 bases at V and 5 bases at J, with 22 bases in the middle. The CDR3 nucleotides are TGCGCCAGCAGCCTACGAGAGGGGGGCGCCACCGACGAGCAGTACTTC. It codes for CASSLREGGATDEQYF.

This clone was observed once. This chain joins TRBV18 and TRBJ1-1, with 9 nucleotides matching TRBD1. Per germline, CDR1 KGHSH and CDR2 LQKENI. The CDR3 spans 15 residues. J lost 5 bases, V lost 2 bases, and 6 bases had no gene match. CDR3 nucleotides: TGTGCCAGCTCACCAACGACAGGGGGTGGAACTGAAGCTTTCTTT. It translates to CASSPTTGGGTEAFF.

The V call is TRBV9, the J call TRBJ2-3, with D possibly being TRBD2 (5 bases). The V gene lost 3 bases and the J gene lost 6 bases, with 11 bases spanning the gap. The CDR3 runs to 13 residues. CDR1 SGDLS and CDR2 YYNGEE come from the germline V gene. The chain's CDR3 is CASSARTGDTQYF. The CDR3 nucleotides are TGTGCCAGCAGCGCCCGGACTGGTGATACGCAGTATTTT.

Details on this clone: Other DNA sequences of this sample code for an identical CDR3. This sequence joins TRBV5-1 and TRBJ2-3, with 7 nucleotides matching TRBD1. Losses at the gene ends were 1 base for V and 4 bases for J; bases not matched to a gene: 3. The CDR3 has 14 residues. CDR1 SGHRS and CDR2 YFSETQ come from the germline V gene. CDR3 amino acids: CASSLRQGADTQYF. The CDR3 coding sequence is TGCGCCAGCAGCTTGAGGCAGGGGGCAGATACGCAGTATTTT.

The CDR3: CASSLRTGARDTEAFF. The CDR3, as DNA: TGCGCCAGCAGCCTCCGAACAGGGGCCAGGGACACTGAAGCTTTCTTT. The chain uses TRBV4-1 and TRBJ1-1; 7 bases line up with TRBD1. The junction had 11 bases not matched to a gene; V was cut back by 4 bases and J by 3 bases. The CDR3 spans 16 residues. Germline V gene data show CDR1 as MGHRA and CDR2 as YSYEKL.

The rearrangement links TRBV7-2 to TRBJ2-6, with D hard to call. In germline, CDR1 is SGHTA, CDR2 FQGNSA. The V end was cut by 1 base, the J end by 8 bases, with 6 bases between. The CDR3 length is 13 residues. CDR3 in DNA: TGTGCCAGCAGCTTAGGAGCCACCAACGTCCTGACTTTC. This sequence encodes CASSLGATNVLTF.

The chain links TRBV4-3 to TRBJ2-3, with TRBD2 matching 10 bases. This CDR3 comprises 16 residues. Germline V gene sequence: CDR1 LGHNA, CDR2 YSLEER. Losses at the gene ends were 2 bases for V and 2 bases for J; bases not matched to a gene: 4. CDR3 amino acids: CASSQRTSGLTDTQYF. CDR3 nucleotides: TGCGCCAGCAGCCAACGGACTAGCGGACTCACAGATACGCAGTATTTT.

The DNA of the CDR3 is TGTGCCATCAGATATGACAGGGCGGGAAACACCATATATTTT. Encoded protein: CAIRYDRAGNTIYF. V usage is TRBV10-3 and J usage is TRBJ1-3; 7 nucleotides match TRBD1. In germline, CDR1 is ENHRY, CDR2 SYGVKD. This CDR3 comprises 14 residues. Unmatched junction bases numbered 6, after V lost 6 bases and J lost 4 bases.

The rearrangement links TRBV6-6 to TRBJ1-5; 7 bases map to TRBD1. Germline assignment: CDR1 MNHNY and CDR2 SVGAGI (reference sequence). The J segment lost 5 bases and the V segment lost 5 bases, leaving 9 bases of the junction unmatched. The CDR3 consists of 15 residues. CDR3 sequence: CASSTQRQGYQPQHF. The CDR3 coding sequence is TGTGCCAGCAGTACCCAACGACAGGGCTATCAGCCCCAGCATTTT.

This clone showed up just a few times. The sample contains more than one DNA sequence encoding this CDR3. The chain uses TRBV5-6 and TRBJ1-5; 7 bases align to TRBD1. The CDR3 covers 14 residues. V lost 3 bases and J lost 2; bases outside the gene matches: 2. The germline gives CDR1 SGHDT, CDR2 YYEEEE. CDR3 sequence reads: CASSYGQGNQPQHF. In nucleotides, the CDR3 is TGTGCCAGCAGCTACGGACAGGGCAATCAGCCCCAGCATTTT.

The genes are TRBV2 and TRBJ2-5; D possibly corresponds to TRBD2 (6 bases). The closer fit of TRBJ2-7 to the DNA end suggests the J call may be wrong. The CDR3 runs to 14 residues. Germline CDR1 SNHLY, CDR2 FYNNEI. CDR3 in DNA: TGTGCCAGCAGTTTACCGGGGGAGCGCTACGAGCAGTACTTC. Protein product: CASSLPGERYEQYF.

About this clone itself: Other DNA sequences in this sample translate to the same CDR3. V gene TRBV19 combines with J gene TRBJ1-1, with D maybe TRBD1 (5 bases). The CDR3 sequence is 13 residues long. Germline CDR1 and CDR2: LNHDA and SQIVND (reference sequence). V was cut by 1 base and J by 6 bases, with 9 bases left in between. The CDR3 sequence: CASSIVGGAEAFF. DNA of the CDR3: TGTGCCAGTAGTATAGTTGGGGGGGCTGAAGCTTTCTTT.

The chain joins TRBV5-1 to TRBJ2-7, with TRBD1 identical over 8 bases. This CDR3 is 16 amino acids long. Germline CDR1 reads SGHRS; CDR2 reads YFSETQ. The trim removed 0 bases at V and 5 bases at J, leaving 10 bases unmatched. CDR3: CASSLGLDRVSNEQYF. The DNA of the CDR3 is TGCGCCAGCAGCTTGGGATTGGACAGGGTAAGCAACGAGCAGTACTTC.

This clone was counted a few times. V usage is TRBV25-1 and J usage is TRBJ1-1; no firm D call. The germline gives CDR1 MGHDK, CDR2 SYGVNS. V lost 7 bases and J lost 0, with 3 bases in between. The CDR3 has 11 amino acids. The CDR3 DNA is TGTGCCAGCATAATGAACACTGAAGCTTTCTTT. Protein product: CASIMNTEAFF.

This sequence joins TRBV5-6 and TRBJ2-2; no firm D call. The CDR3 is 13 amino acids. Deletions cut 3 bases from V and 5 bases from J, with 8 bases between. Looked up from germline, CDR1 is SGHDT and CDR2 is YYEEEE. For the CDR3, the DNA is TGTGCCAGCAGCTCCTCCCGTACCGGGGAGCTGTTTTTT. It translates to CASSSSRTGELFF.

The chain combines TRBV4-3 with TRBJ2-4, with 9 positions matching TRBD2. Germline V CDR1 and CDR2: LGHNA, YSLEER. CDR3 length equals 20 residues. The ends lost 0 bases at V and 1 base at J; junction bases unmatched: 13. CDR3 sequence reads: CASSQEGSGSSKTAKNIQYF. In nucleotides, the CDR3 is TGCGCCAGCAGCCAAGAAGGTAGCGGGAGTTCTAAGACGGCCAAAAACATTCAGTACTTC.